This T cell receptor (beta chain) is from a study of vaccination and CD4 T cells after COVID-19. Looking at the study overall: Collection of post-COVID samples occurred a median roughly 110 days after diagnosis, spanning a range of 35 to 161. From HCoV-229E, HCoV-OC43, HCoV-NL63 and SARS-CoV-2, overlapping spike peptides were used to stimulate the cells.

Worth noting for this clonotype: The antigen remains unidentified.

Deletions cut 5 bases from V and 0 bases from J, with 17 bases between. CDR3 length: 16 residues. CDR1 is SGHVS, CDR2 FNYEAQ, per germline. With the Oncomine TCR Beta short-read assay, DNA from cultured CD4+ T cells was sequenced. Genomic DNA from cultured CD4+ T cells was extracted. TCRdb fed the PCR reads into MiXCR, producing one record per CDR3 protein. The sample records some 18,000 distinct CDR3 sequences, approximately 60% being singletons. Treatment specified: roughly 10-day PBMC culture with coronavirus spike peptide pools or control peptides (ViraFEST assay). ViraFEST grew antigen-specific T cells using peptide pools, then sequenced TCRs.

This TCR was sampled from a human donor who had recovered from COVID-19. The genes are TRBV7-6 and TRBJ2-7, with no clear D. The source material was CD4+ T cells from blood, cultured in vitro. As DNA, the CDR3 is TGTGCCAGCAGCGGCCGGACGGCAACCCTCTCCTACGAGCAGTACTTC. Amino acids: CASSGRTATLSYEQYF.